Following are 8 T cell receptor beta chains from one sample sequenced in a study of T cell repertoires in cytomegalovirus infection. TCRdb re-called the reads with MiXCR, one entry per CDR3 protein. The repertoire holds about 920,000 distinct CDR3 sequences, with approximately 33% as singletons. These receptors have no identified antigens. The sequenced sample was cultured CD8+ T cells from PBMCs, obtained from culture after CMV antigen stimulation. Receptor source: a human donor in good health (CMV status not recorded). Some clones in this sample may be carry-over from other donors' samples.

The rearrangement uses TRBV19 and TRBJ1-2; D not resolved. Germline V CDR1 and CDR2: LNHDA, SQIVND (reference sequence). Trimming left V 5 bases short and J 3 bases short, with 10 bases between. The CDR3 sequence is 13 residues long. The CDR3 here is CASSEEGHYGYTF. The DNA for the CDR3 is TGTGCCAGTAGTGAAGAGGGCCACTATGGCTACACCTTC.

The chain has TRBV5-6 and TRBJ2-1; D perhaps matches TRBD1 (6 bases). The germline V gene has CDR1 SGHDT and CDR2 YYEEEE. The CDR3 spans 13 residues. Trimming stripped 4 bases from V and 7 bases from J, with 12 bases between. The CDR3 spells CASSSITGNEQFF. The CDR3, as DNA: TGTGCCAGCAGCAGTATTACAGGGAATGAGCAGTTCTTC.

This clonotype was counted between two and nine times. This chain links TRBV20-1 with TRBJ2-2; perhaps TRBD1 as D (5 bases). V lost 0 bases and J 1 base, leaving 12 bases between the germline ends. Germline CDR1 and CDR2: DFQATT and SNEGSKA (reference sequence). The length of the CDR3 is 16 residues. CDR3 sequence: CSARDLGQGNTGELFF. CDR3 in DNA: TGCAGTGCTAGAGATCTAGGGCAGGGGAACACCGGGGAGCTGTTTTTT.

There are many counts of this clonotype. This sequence joins TRBV7-6 and TRBJ2-7, with D maybe TRBD2 (6 bases). V lost 5 bases, J lost 6 bases, and 8 bases lay in between. The CDR3 has 11 amino acids. Germline V gene data show CDR1 as SGHVS and CDR2 as FNYEAQ. The CDR3 loop is CASSRGIEQYF. The CDR3 nucleotides are TGTGCCAGCAGCCGGGGGATCGAGCAGTACTTC.

This clonotype was counted only a few times. The chain carries TRBV4-1 and TRBJ2-7, with 10 bases lining up with TRBD2. The CDR3 is 15 residues long. Germline assignment: CDR1 MGHRA and CDR2 YSYEKL. After removal of 3 bases from V and 0 bases from J, the junction contained 2 bases not matched to a gene. As DNA, the CDR3 is TGCGCCAGCAGCCAGTCTAGCGGGGGCTCCTACGAGCAGTACTTC. Amino acid sequence: CASSQSSGGSYEQYF.

The chain recombines TRBV7-9 with TRBJ2-1; 7 bases are shared with TRBD2. Germline V gene sequence: CDR1 SEHNR, CDR2 FQNEAQ (reference sequence). CDR3 length: 16 residues. V lost 2 bases and J lost 3; bases outside the gene matches: 7. The CDR3, as DNA: TGTGCCAGCAGCTTATCTGGCGGGGGAGTCTACAATGAGCAGTTCTTC. Translation gives CASSLSGGGVYNEQFF.

This chain uses TRBV5-1 with TRBJ2-6; perhaps D is TRBD1 or TRBD2 (5 bases each). Trimming left V 9 bases short and J 4 bases short, with 20 bases between. From germline, CDR1 is SGHRS and CDR2 YFSETQ. The CDR3 is 16 residues long. DNA of the CDR3: TGCGCCAACAGAGGGGACCTCGGGTCCGGGGCCAACGTCCTGACTTTC. This encodes CANRGDLGSGANVLTF.

CDR3 DNA: TGCAGCGTGTTAGCGGGGGGGACTAACAATGAGCAGTTCTTC. Encoded protein: CSVLAGGTNNEQFF. The chain couples TRBV29-1 to TRBJ2-1; 11 positions agree with TRBD2. The germline V gene has CDR1 SQVTM and CDR2 ANQGSEA. The CDR3 is made up of 14 amino acids. V shed 6 bases and J 5 bases; nucleotides not matched to a gene: 6.